This TCR beta chain was sequenced for a study of T-cell memory formation after mild COVID-19. This clonotype was seen once. Its specificity is not known. Study findings and constraints: Balance between CD4 and CD8 was seen in clones contracting day 15 to 85, and a CD4+ lean was seen in later expanders. Cross-reactive memory appears to have joined, as suggested by some responding clones showing up in pre-infection memory. Those CD4+ clones that contracted were mainly in CM and EM (CD8+ ones in EMRA).

5'RACE with constant-segment primers built TCRalpha and TCRbeta cDNA libraries with UMIs. TCRdb used MiXCR to reprocess the 5' RACE reads, holding one entry per CDR3 protein. The sample carries around 140,000 distinct CDR3 sequences, about 25% recorded once. This receptor was taken from an adult woman who had mild COVID-19 (a few samples of this study predate the infection). Cell type and time point are not known. The sample taken for sequencing was PBMCs or a T cell subset sorted from them (not recorded which).

CDR3 coding DNA: TGTGCCAGCAGTCATGGACAGGGGCCAGATACGCAGTATTTT. Translated, it gives CASSHGQGPDTQYF. The rearrangement joins TRBV6-5 to TRBJ2-3, with 9 bases aligning to TRBD1. Germline V lookup: CDR1 MNHEY, CDR2 SVGAGI. The length of the CDR3 is 14 residues. Trimming cost V 5 bases and J 4 bases; bases outside gene matches: 4.